This TCR beta chain was recovered during a study of metastatic and nonmetastatic thyroid tumors (dated by TCRdb to the early 2020s). For context, the study as a whole: Repertoires were compared across peripheral blood and tumor or nodule tissue samples from malignant and benign thyroid patients.

Counted from cysteine to phenylalanine, this CDR3 has 16 amino acids. Just CDR3 DNA is preserved here, 48 bases in frame from base 1. Trimming takes 3 bases from V and 0 bases from J, and the germline ends sit 12 bases apart. The germline V gene sets CDR1 to MNHNS and CDR2 to SASEGT. Study-wide conclusions, independent of this receptor: In both blood and tumor samples, TCR beta diversity was reported to be significantly higher in malignant tumors than in benign nodules.

None of the patients had been given any treatment before thyroid surgery. Patient clinical samples collected from about 2011 to 2019 were retrospectively analysed using T-cell receptor beta sequencing. This clone has ten or more counts. The antigen this receptor binds is unknown. Qualities for individual bases were not recorded, and no much larger clone is one base off. The library was built by means of PCR. The sequencer was an Illumina HiSeq 4000. High-throughput sequencing was used to profile the TCR beta-chain CDR3 region of every patient. As for the authors' bioinformatics: The researchers built a classifier to tell apart papillary thyroid cancer patients with distant metastasis, based on CDR3 differences among clinicopathological groups. The Shannon index was used to assess repertoire diversity, and the Morisita-Horn index was used to assess tumor-blood repertoire similarity. TCRdb reran the public reads through fastp at Q25 and MiXCR, keeping productive beta chains. The V and J calls come from TCRdb's annotation, not from the publication. The sample table contains about 37,000 clones; only one count was recorded for about 27% of them. Of the sample, 11% is held by the ten largest clones.

The clonotype comes from a male donor with papillary thyroid cancer or a benign thyroid nodule (not recorded which). Some clones in this sample may be carry-over from other donors' samples. The chain is encoded by TRBV6-1 joined to TRBJ2-4; the D gene remains uncertain. The sequencing input was blood. The DNA is TGTGCCAGCAGTGACCCCAGCGCAGGAGCCAAAAACATTCAGTACTTC. Its translation reads: CASSDPSAGAKNIQYF.